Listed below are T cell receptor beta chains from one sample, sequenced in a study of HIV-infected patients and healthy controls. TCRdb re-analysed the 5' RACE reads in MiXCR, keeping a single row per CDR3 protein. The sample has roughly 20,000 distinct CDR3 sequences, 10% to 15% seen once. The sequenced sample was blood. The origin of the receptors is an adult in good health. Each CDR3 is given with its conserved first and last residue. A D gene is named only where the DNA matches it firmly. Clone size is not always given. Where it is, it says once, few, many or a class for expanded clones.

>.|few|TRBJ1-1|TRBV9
CASSAAGPAMRTEAFF
TGTGCCAGCAGCGCAGCCGGGCCAGCCATGAGGACTGAAGCTTTCTTT
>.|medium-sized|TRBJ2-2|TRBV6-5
CASSYNTGELFF
TGTGCCAGCAGTTACAACACCGGGGAGCTGTTTTTT
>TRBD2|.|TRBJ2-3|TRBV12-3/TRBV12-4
CASSFTGRGGDTQYF
TGTGCCAGCAGTTTTACGGGACGGGGGGGAGATACGCAGTATTTT
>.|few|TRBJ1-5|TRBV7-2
CASSLGGRDNQPQHF
TGTGCCAGCAGCTTAGGGGGAAGGGACAATCAGCCCCAGCATTTT
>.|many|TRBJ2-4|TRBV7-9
CASSRDQNIQYF
TGTGCCAGCAGCCGGGACCAAAACATTCAGTACTTC
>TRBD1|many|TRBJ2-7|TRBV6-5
CATRRGQGKGYEQYF
TGTGCCACTCGACGAGGACAGGGGAAAGGCTACGAGCAGTACTTC
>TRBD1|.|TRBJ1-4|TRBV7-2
CASSPGTGVEKLFF
TGTGCCAGCAGTCCTGGGACAGGTGTCGAAAAACTGTTTTTT
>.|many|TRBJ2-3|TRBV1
CTSSSGGHTDTQYF
TGCACCAGCAGTAGCGGGGGTCACACAGATACGCAGTATTTT
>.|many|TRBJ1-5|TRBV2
CASRGGLGQPQHF
TGTGCCAGCAGGGGGGGGCTCGGTCAGCCCCAGCATTTT
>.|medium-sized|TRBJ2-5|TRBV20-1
CSAEKSETQYF
TGCAGTGCTGAAAAGTCAGAGACCCAGTACTTC
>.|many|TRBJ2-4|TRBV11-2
CASSLGPLIAKNIQYF
TGTGCCAGCAGCTTAGGGCCTTTAATAGCCAAAAACATTCAGTACTTC
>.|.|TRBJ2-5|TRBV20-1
CSVNSQPSRETQYF
TGCAGTGTCAACAGCCAGCCTTCGAGGGAGACCCAGTACTTC
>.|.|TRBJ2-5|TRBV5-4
CASSRTDQETQYF
TGTGCCAGCAGCCGGACGGACCAAGAGACCCAGTACTTC
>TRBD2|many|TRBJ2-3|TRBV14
CASSWGLAGTDTQYF
TGTGCCAGCAGCTGGGGACTAGCGGGCACAGATACGCAGTATTTT
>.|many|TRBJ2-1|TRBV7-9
CASSRGRGSYNEQFF
TGTGCCAGCAGCAGGGGCCGGGGGAGCTACAATGAGCAGTTCTTC
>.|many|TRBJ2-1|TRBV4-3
CASIPVFNEQFF
TGCGCCAGCATCCCGGTCTTCAATGAGCAGTTCTTC
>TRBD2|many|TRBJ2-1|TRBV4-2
CASSQEGSGGGNEQFF
TGTGCCAGCAGCCAAGAGGGAAGCGGGGGGGGGAATGAGCAGTTCTTC
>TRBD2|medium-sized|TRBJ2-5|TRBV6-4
CASSGTGGGETQYF
TGTGCCAGCAGTGGCACGGGGGGGGGAGAGACCCAGTACTTC
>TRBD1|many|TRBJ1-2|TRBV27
CASSFRDSFWYGYTF
TGTGCCAGCAGTTTCCGGGACAGCTTTTGGTATGGCTACACCTTC
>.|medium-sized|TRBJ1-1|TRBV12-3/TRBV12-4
CAATVLAGNTEAFF
TGTGCCGCTACAGTCCTCGCGGGGAACACTGAAGCTTTCTTT
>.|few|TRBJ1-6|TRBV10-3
CAITETDLGGSPLHF
TGTGCCATCACCGAGACAGACCTAGGGGGTTCACCCCTCCACTTT
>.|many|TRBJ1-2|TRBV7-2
CASSLHYGYTF
TGTGCCAGCAGCTTACACTATGGCTACACCTTC
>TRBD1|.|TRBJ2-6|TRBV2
CASSGTGPGAGANVLTF
TGTGCCAGCAGTGGGACAGGTCCAGGGGCTGGGGCCAACGTCCTGACTTTC
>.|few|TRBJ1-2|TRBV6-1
CASSEEPGHINYGYTF
TGTGCCAGCAGTGAGGAACCGGGACACATAAACTATGGCTACACCTTC
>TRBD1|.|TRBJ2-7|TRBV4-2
CASSQTGQGAYEQYF
TGTGCCAGCAGCCAAACCGGACAGGGGGCCTACGAGCAGTACTTC
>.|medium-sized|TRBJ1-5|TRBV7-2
CASSPQWGNQPQHF
TGTGCCAGCAGCCCCCAATGGGGCAATCAGCCCCAGCATTTT
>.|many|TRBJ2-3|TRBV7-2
CASSSTFSKADTQYF
TGTGCCAGCAGCTCGACCTTCTCCAAGGCAGATACGCAGTATTTT
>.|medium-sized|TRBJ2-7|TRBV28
CASRLSDEQYF
TGTGCCAGTCGTCTATCCGACGAGCAGTACTTC
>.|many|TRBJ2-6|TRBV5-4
CASSLAGQPNSGANVLTF
TGTGCCAGCAGCTTGGCGGGGCAGCCTAACTCTGGGGCCAACGTCCTGACTTTC
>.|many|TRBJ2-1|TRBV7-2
CASSGGLGSYNEQFF
TGTGCCAGCAGCGGAGGTCTAGGCTCCTACAATGAGCAGTTCTTC
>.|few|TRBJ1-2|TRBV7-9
CASRRTGEDYGYTF
TGTGCCAGCAGACGAACGGGAGAAGACTATGGCTACACCTTC
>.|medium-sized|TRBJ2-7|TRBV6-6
CASRERTPSYEQYF
TGTGCCAGCAGGGAAAGGACACCGTCCTACGAGCAGTACTTC
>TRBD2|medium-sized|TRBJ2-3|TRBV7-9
CASSGGRRDTQYF
TGTGCCAGTAGCGGGGGTAGGAGAGATACGCAGTATTTT
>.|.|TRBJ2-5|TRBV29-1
CSVEHLAQETQYF
TGCAGCGTTGAGCACTTGGCCCAAGAGACCCAGTACTTC
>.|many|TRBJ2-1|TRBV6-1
CASSEMMAAKGEQFF
TGTGCCAGCAGTGAGATGATGGCTGCTAAGGGGGAGCAGTTCTTC
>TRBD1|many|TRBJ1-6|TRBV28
CASSSGGRAPLHF
TGTGCCAGCAGTTCAGGGGGCAGGGCACCCCTCCACTTT
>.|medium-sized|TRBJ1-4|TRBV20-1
CSVRQTTNEKLFF
TGCAGTGTGCGACAGACAACTAATGAAAAACTGTTTTTT